This T cell receptor (beta chain) was sequenced for a study of T cell responses to AZD1222 COVID-19 vaccine (TCRdb year 2021). Study-wide context: Because spike-specific TCR depth and breadth did not differ between the two schedules, AZD1222 recipients who got a second dose at roughly 4 weeks were pooled with those who got a second dose at roughly 12 weeks. A total of 233 trial participants underwent TCR sequencing, of whom about 210 received two doses of AZD1222 and about 25 received two doses of the MenACWY control vaccine. Trial participants were enrolled by age into subgroups of 18-55, 56-69 and 70-plus years, and approximately 150, 30 and 60 TCR-sequenced participants, respectively, were included in these subgroups.

The CDR3 regions of human TCRbeta chains were analyzed by immunosequencing. Per the source publication's procedure: Repertoire TCRs were checked for matches against a reference library of SARS-CoV-2-specific TCRs that had been generated using the MIRA antigen-specificity platform. Breadth meant the fraction of unique TCRs that were SARS-CoV-2-associated, whereas depth meant the fraction of total T cells that were SARS-CoV-2-associated. Each spike-specific TCR was assigned to its reactive spike region and to a CD4 or CD8 class using the MIRA data. Log10-transformed breadth and depth values were compared by one-way ANOVA with Sidak's multiple comparisons tests. Not all clones reach the TCRdb copy of this immuneACCESS table, which keeps in-frame sequences only. Checked studies attribute under half of the gap to unresolved V genes and leave the rest unexplained. The V and J calls and clone size are taken from that table; D and trimming were inferred from the DNA. Counted in this sample were around 100,000 clones; 84% of them appeared once. The top ten hold approximately 15% of the sample.

On this clone itself: Its antigen specificity is not known. Nothing much larger sits one base from this clone, and base qualities are not available.

General conclusions and limits of the study: Reportedly, close to half of the unique spike-specific TCRs recognized epitopes lying outside the regions that are mutated in the B.1.351 and B.1.1.7 variants. No day 14 peak-response samples were available, so repertoires were characterized only after the peak T cell response. Only five to seven AZD1222 recipients were SARS-CoV-2 seropositive at baseline, limiting conclusions about previously exposed vaccinees. After two AZD1222 doses, both the breadth and the depth of spike-specific TCRs were significantly higher than at day 0 and than in MenACWY recipients. Most participants were white British and females outnumbered males, and the authors suggested that clonal diversity may have been underestimated. Vaccine-associated CD4 TCRs spanned the whole spike protein, with dominant responses in regions 160-218 and 743-854. In the small 56-69-year group, the increase in depth fell short of significance, most likely because of low power.

Per the publication, the time point label means: baseline before first vaccination. Vaccinee samples came from UK trials COV001 and COV002, including a single-blind randomized controlled phase 2/3 trial of AZD1222 (ChAdOx1 nCoV-19) in healthy adults. For TCRbeta chain sequencing, PBMC samples from trial participants were taken at day 0 and at day 28 after the second dose. Taken from cysteine to phenylalanine, the CDR3 has 12 residues. Of the read, only the CDR3 DNA is kept; its 36 bases are in frame from base 1. The junction carries 6 bases between V and J, which are trimmed by 3 bases and 3 bases respectively. As encoded in the germline V gene (reference sequence), CDR1 is SEHNR while CDR2 is FQNEAQ.

Recombination linked TRBV7-9 to TRBJ2-7; the D gene is not confidently resolved. Sequenced material: peripheral blood, taken on day 0 of AZD1222 vaccination. The TCR sequence derives from an adult in good health. This receptor has the CDR3 CASSFQVYEQYF. The DNA sequence is as follows: TGTGCCAGCAGCTTTCAAGTCTACGAGCAGTACTTC.